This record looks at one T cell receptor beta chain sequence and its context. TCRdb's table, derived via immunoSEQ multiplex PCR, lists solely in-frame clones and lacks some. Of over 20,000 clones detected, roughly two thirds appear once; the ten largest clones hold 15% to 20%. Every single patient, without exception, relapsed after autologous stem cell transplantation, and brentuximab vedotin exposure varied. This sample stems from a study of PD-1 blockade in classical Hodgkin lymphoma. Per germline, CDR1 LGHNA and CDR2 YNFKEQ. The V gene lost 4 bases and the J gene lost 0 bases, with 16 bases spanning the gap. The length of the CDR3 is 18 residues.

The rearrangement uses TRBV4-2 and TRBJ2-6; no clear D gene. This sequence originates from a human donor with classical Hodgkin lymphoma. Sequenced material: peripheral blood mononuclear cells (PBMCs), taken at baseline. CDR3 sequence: CASSLARGASSGANVLTF. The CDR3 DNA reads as TGTGCCAGCAGCCTTGCCCGAGGAGCTTCCTCTGGGGCCAACGTCCTGACTTTC.